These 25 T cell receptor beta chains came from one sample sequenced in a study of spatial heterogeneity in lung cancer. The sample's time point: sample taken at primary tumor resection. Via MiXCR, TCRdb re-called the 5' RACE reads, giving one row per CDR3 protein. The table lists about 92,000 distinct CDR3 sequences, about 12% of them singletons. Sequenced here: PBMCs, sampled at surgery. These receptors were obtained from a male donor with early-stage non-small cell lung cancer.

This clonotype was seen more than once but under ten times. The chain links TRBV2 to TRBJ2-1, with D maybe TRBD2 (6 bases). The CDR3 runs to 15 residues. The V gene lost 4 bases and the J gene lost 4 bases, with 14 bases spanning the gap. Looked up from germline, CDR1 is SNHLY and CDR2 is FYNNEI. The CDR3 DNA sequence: TGTGCCAGCAGTGGGGGGACTGGCCCTTACAATGAGCAGTTCTTC. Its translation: CASSGGTGPYNEQFF.

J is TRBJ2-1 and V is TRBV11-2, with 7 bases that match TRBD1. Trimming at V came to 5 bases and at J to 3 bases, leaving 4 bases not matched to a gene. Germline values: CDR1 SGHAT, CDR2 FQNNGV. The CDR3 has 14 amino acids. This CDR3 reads CASSPGQSYNEQFF. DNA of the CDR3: TGTGCCAGCAGCCCGGGACAGAGCTACAATGAGCAGTTCTTC.

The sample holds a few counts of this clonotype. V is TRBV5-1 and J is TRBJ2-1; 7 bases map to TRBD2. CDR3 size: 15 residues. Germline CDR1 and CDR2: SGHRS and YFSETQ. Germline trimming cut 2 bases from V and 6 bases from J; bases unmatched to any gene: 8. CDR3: CASSLAGPFVNEQFF. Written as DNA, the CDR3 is TGCGCCAGCAGCTTAGCGGGACCTTTCGTCAATGAGCAGTTCTTC.

The chain's CDR3 is CASSLSGQGYEQYF. The CDR3 DNA follows: TGTGCCAGCAGCTTATCGGGACAGGGGTACGAGCAGTACTTC. This chain links TRBV7-9 with TRBJ2-7, with TRBD1 matching 10 bases. The J segment lost 4 bases and the V segment lost 2 bases, leaving 2 bases of the junction unmatched. Germline V gene sequence: CDR1 SEHNR, CDR2 FQNEAQ (reference sequence). The CDR3 is 14 amino acids.

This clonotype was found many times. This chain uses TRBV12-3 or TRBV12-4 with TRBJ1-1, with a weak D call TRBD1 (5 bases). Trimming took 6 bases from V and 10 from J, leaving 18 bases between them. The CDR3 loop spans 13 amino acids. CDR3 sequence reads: CASSAGTPRGAFF. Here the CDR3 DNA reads TGTGCCAGCAGCGCCGGGACCCCTCGCGGAGCTTTCTTT.

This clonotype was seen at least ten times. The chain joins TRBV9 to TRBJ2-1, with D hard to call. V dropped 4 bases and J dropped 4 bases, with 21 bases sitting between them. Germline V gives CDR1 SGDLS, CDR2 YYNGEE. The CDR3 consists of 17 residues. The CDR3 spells CASSPPPKASLYNEQFF. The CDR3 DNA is TGTGCCAGCAGCCCCCCTCCTAAAGCGTCCCTTTACAATGAGCAGTTCTTC.

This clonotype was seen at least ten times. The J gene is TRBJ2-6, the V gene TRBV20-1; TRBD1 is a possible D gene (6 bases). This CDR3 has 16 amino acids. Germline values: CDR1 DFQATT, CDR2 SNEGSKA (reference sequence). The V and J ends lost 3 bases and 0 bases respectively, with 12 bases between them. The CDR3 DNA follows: TGCAGTGCTAGTTTGGGACAAACCTCTGGGGCCAACGTCCTGACTTTC. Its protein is CSASLGQTSGANVLTF.

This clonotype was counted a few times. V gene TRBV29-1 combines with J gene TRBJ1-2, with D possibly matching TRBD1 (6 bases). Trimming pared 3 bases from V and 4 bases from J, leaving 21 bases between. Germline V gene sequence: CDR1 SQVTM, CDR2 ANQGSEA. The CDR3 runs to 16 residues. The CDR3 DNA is TGCAGCGTTGACCATGGGACACATGGTCGGGGCTATGGCTACACCTTC. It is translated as CSVDHGTHGRGYGYTF.

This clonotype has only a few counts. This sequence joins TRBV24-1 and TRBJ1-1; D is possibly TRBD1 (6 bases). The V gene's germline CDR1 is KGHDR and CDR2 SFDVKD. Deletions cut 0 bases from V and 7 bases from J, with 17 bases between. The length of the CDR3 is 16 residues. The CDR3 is CATSDLNRADTNEAFF. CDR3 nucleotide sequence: TGTGCCACCAGTGATTTGAACAGGGCAGATACGAATGAAGCTTTCTTT.

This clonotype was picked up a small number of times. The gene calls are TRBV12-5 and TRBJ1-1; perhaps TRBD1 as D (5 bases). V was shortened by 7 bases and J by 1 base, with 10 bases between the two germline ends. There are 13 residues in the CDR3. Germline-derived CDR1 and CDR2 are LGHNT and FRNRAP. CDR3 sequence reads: CASALDKNTEAFF. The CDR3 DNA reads TGTGCTAGTGCCCTGGACAAGAACACTGAAGCTTTCTTT.

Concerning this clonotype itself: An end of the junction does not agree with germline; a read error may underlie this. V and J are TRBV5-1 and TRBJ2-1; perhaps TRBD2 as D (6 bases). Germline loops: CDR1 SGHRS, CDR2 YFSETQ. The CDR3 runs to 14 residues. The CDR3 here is CASSLPGGTNVQFF. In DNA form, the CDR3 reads TGCGCCAGCAGCCTCCCAGGCGGGACCAATGTGCAGTTCTTC.

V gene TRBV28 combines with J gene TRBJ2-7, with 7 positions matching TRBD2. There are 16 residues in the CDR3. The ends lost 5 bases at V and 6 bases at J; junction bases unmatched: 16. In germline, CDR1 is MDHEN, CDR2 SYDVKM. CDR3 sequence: CASSPRSIAGYGEQYF. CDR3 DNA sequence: TGTGCCAGCAGTCCGCGGTCGATAGCGGGTTATGGCGAGCAGTACTTC.

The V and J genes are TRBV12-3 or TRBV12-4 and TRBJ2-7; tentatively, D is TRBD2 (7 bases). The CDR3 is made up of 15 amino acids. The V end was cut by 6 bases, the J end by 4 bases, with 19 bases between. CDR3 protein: CASSSGRGAHYEQYF. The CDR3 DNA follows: TGTGCCAGCAGCTCGGGACGGGGGGCACATTACGAGCAGTACTTC.

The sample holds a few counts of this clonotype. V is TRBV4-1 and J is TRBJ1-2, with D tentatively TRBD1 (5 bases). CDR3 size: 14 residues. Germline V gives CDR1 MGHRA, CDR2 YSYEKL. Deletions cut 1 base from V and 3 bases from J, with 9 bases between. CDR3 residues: CASSQGQFDYGYTF. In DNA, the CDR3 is TGCGCCAGCAGCCAAGGACAGTTCGACTATGGCTACACCTTC.

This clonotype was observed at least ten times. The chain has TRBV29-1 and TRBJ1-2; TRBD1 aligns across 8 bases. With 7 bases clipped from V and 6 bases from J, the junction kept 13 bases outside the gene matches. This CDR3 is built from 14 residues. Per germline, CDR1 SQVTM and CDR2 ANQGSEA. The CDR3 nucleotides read TGCAGCGCCTACGGCGGACAGGGCGTACATGGCTACACCTTC. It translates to CSAYGGQGVHGYTF. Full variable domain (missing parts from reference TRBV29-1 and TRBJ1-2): SAVISQKPSRDICQRGTSLTIQCQVDSQVTMMFWYRQQPGQSLTLIATANQGSEATYESGFVIDKFPISRPNLTFSTLTVSNMSPEDSSIYLCSAYGGQGVHGYTFGSGTRLTVV.

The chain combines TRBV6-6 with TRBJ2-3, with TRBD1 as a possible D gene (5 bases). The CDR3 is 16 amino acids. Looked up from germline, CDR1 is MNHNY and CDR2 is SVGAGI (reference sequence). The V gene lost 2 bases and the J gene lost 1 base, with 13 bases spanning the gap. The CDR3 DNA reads TGTGCCAGCAGTTACACAAGGGGATTTGGCACAGATACGCAGTATTTT. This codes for CASSYTRGFGTDTQYF.

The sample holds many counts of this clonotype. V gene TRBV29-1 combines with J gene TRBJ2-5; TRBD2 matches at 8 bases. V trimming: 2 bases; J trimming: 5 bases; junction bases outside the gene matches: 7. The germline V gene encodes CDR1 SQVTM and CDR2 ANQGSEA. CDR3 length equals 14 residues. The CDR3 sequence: CSVETSGAVETQYF. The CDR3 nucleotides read TGCAGCGTTGAAACTAGCGGAGCTGTGGAGACCCAGTACTTC.

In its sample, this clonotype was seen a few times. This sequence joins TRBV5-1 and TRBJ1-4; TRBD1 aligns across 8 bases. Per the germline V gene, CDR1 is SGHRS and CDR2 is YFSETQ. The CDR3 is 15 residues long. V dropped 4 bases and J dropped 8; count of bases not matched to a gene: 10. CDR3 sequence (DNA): TGCGCCAGCAGCCCAGGGGGCGGGCGAGCGGAAAAACTGTTTTTT. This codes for CASSPGGGRAEKLFF.

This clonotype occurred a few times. CDR3 in amino acids: CSAKDQRATNEKLFF. The CDR3 DNA reads as TGCAGTGCTAAGGACCAGAGGGCGACTAATGAAAAACTGTTTTTT. The genes are TRBV20-1 and TRBJ1-4; D unclear. CDR3 length: 15 residues. From germline, CDR1 is DFQATT and CDR2 SNEGSKA (reference sequence). Trimming stripped 4 bases from V and 2 bases from J, with 14 bases between.

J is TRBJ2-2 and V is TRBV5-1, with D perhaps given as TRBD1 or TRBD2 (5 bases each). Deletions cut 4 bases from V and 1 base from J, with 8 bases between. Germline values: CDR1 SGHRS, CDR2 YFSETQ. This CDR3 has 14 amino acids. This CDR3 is CASSRDLNTGELFF. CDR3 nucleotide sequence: TGCGCCAGCAGCCGGGACCTGAACACCGGGGAGCTGTTTTTT.

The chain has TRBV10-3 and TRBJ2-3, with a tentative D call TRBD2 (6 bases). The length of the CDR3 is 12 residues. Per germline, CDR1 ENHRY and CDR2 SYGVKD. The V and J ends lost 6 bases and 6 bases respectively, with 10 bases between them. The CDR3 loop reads CAIRSGGDTQYF. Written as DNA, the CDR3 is TGTGCCATCAGGAGCGGAGGGGATACGCAGTATTTT.

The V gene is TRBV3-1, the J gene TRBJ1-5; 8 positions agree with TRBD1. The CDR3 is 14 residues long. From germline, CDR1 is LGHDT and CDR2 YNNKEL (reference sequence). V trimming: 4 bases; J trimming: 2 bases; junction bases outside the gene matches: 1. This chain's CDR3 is CASSPTGGNQPQHF. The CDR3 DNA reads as TGTGCCAGCAGCCCGACAGGGGGCAATCAGCCCCAGCATTTT. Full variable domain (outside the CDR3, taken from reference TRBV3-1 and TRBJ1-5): DTAVSQTPKYLVTQMGNDKSIKCEQNLGHDTMYWYKQDSKKFLKIMFSYNNKELIINETVPNRFSPKSPDKAHLNLHINSLELGDSAVYFCASSPTGGNQPQHFGDGTRLSIL.

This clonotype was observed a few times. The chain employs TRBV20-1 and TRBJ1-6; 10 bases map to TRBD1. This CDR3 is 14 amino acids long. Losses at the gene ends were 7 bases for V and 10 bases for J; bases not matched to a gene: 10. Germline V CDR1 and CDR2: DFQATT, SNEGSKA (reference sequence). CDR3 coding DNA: TGCAGTGTTGAGACAGGGGGCATCGGCTCACCCCTCCACTTT. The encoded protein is CSVETGGIGSPLHF.

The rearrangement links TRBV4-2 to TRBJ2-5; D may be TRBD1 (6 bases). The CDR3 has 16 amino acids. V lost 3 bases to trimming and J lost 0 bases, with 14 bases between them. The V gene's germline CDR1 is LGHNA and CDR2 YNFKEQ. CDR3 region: CASSQGRQAHQETQYF. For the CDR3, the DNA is TGTGCCAGCAGCCAGGGGAGACAGGCGCACCAAGAGACCCAGTACTTC.

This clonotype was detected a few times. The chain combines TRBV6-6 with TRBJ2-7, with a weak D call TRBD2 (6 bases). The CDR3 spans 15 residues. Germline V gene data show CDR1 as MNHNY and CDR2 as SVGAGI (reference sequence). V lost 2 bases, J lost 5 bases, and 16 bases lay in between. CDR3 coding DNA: TGTGCCAGCAGTTACCCCGGGACTGTAAGGAACGAGCAGTACTTC. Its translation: CASSYPGTVRNEQYF.